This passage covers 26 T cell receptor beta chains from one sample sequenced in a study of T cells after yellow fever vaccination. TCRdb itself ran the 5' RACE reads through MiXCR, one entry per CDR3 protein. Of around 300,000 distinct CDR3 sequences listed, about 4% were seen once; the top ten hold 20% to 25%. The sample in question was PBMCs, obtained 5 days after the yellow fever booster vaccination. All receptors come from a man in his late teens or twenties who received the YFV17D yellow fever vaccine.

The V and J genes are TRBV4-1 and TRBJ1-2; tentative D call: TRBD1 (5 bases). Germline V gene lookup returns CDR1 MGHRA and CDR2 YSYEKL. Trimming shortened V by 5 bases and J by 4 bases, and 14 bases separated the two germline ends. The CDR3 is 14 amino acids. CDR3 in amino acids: CASSFGRGGYGYTF. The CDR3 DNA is TGCGCCAGCAGCTTCGGGAGGGGCGGCTATGGCTACACCTTC.

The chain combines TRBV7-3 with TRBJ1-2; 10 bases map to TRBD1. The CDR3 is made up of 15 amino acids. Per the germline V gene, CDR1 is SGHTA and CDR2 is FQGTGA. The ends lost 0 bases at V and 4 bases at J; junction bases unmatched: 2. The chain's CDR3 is CASSLTGDRGYGYTF. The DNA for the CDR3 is TGTGCCAGCAGCTTAACGGGGGACAGGGGCTATGGCTACACCTTC.

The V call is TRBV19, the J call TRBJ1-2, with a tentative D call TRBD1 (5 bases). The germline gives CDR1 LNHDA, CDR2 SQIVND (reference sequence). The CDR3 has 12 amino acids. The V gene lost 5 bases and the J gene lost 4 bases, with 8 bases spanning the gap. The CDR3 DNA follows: TGTGCCAGTAGTGGGGGTATCTATGGCTACACCTTC. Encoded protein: CASSGGIYGYTF.

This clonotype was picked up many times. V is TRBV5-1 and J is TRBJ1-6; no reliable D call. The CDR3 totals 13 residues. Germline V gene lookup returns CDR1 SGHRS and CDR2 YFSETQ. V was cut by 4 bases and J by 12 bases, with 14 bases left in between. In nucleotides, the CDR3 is TGCGCCAGCAGCGCGGACTCATCCCAACCCCTCCACTTT. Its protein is CASSADSSQPLHF. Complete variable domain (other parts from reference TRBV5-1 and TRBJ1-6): KAGVTQTPRYLIKTRGQQVTLSCSPISGHRSVSWYQQTPGQGLQFLFEYFSETQRNKGNFPGRFSGRQFSNSRSEMNVSTLELGDSALYLCASSADSSQPLHFGNGTRLTVT.

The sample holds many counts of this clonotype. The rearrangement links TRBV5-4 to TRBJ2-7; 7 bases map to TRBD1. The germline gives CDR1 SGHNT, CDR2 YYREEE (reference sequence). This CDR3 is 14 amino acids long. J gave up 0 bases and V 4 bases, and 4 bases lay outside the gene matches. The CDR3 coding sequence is TGTGCCAGCAGCCCGGGGACAGCCTCCTACGAGCAGTACGTC. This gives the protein CASSPGTASYEQYV.

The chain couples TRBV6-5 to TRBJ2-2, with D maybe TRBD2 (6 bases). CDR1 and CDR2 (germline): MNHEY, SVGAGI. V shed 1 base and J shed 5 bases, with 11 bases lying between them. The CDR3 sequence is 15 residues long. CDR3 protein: CASSYFGSKTGELFF. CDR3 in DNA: TGTGCCAGCAGTTACTTCGGGAGTAAAACCGGGGAGCTGTTTTTT.

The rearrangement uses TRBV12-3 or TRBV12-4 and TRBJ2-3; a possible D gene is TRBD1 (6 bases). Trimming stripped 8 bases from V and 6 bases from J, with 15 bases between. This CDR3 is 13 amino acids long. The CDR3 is CASLDRVMDTQYF. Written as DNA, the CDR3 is TGTGCCAGCCTGGACAGAGTCATGGATACGCAGTATTTT.

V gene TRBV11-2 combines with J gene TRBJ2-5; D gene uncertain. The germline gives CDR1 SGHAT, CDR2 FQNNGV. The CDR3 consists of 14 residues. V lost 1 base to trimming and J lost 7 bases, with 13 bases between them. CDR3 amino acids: CASSLGPSSGTQYF. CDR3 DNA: TGTGCCAGCAGCTTAGGGCCCTCCTCCGGGACCCAGTACTTC. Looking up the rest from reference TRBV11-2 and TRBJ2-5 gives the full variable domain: EAGVAQSPRYKIIEKRQSVAFWCNPISGHATLYWYQQILGQGPKLLIQFQNNGVVDDSQLPKDRFSAERLKGVDSTLKIQPAKLEDSAVYLCASSLGPSSGTQYFGPGTRLLVL.

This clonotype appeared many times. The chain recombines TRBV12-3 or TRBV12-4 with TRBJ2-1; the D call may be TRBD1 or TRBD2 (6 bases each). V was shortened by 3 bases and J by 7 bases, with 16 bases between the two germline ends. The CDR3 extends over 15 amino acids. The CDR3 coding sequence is TGTGCCAGCAGTTTCCTGGGGGGCTCGGGGAATGAGCAGTTCTTC. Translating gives CASSFLGGSGNEQFF.

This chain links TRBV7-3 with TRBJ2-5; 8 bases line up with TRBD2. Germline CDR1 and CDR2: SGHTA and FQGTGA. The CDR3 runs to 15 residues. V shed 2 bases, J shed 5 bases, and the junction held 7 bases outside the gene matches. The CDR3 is CASSLYAGGMETQYF. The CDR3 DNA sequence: TGTGCCAGCAGCTTATACGCGGGGGGAATGGAGACCCAGTACTTC.

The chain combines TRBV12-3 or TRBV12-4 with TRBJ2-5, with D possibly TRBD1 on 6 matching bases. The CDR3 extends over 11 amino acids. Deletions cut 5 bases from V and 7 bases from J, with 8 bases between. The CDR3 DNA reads TGTGCCAGCAGTGAACAGGGGACCCAGTACTTC. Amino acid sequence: CASSEQGTQYF.

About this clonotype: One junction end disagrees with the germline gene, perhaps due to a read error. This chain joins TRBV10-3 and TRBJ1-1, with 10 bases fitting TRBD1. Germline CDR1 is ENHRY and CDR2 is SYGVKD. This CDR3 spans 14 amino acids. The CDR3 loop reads CAICGQGGITEALF. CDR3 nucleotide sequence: TGTGCCATCTGTGGACAGGGGGGGATCACTGAAGCTTTGTTT.

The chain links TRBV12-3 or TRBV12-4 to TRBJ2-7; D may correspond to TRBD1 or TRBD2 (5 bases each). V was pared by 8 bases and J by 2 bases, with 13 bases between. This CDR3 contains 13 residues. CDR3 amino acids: CASHRDGAYEQYF. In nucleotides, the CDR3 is TGTGCCAGCCACCGGGACGGGGCCTACGAGCAGTACTTC.

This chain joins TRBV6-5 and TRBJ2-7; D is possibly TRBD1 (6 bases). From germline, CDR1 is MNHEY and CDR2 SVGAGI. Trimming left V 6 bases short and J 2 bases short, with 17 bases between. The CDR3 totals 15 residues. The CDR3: CASSRRGGHPYEQYF. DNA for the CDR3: TGTGCCAGCAGCCGGAGAGGGGGACACCCCTACGAGCAGTACTTC.

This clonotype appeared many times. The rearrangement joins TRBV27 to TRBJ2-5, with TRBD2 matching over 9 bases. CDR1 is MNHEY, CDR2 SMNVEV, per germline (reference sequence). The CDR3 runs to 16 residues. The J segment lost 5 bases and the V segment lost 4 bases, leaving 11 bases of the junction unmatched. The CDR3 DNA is TGTGCCAGCAGTTCCTCTAGCGGGGCCTATGTGGAGACCCAGTACTTC. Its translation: CASSSSSGAYVETQYF.

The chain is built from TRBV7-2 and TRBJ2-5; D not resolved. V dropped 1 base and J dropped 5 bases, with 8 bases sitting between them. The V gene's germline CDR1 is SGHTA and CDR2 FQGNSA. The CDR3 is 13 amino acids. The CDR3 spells CASSLVREETQYF. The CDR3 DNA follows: TGTGCCAGCAGCTTAGTCCGTGAGGAGACCCAGTACTTC.

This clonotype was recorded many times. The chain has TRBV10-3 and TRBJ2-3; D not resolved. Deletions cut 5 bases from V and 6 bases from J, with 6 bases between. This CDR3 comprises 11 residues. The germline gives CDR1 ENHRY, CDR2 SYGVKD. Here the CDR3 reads CAISPSDTQYF. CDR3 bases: TGTGCCATCAGTCCCTCGGATACGCAGTATTTT.

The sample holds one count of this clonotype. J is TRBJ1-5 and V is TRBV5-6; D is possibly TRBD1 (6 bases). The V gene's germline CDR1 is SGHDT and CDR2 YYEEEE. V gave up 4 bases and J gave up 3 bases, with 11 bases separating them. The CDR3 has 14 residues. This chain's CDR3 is CASSLTGHNQPQHF. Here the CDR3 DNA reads TGTGCCAGCAGCCTGACAGGACACAATCAGCCCCAGCATTTT.

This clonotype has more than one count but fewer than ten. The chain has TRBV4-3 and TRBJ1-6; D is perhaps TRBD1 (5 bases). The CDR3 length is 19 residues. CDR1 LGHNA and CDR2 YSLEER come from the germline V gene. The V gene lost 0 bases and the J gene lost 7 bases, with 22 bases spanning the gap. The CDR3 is CASSQDITLQGFRNSPLHF. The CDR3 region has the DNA TGCGCCAGCAGCCAAGATATTACCCTTCAGGGTTTTCGGAATTCACCCCTCCACTTT.

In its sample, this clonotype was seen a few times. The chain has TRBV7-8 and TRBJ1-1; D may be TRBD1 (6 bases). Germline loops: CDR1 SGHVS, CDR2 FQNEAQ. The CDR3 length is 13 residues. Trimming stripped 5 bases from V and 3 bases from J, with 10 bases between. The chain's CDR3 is CASSSRQDTEAFF. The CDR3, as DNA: TGTGCCAGCAGCAGCCGACAGGACACTGAAGCTTTCTTT.

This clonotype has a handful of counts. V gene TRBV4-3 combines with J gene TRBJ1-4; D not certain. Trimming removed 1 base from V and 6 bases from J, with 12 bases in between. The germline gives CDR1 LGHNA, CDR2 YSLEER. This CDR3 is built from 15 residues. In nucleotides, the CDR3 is TGCGCCAGCAGCCAAGCGGTTGGACCGGATGAAAAACTGTTTTTT. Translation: CASSQAVGPDEKLFF.

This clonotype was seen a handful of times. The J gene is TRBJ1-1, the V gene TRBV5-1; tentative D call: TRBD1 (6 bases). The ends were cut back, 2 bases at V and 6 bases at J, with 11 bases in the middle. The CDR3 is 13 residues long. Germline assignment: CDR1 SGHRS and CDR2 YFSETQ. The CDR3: CASSFGRGPEAFF. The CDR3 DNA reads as TGCGCCAGCAGCTTCGGCAGGGGACCTGAAGCTTTCTTT. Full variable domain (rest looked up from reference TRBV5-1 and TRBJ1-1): KAGVTQTPRYLIKTRGQQVTLSCSPISGHRSVSWYQQTPGQGLQFLFEYFSETQRNKGNFPGRFSGRQFSNSRSEMNVSTLELGDSALYLCASSFGRGPEAFFGQGTRLTVV.

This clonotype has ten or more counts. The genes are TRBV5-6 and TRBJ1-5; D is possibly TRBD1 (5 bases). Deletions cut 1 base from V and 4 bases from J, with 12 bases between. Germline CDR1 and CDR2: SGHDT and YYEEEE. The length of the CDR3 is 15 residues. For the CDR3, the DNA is TGTGCCAGCAGCTTGACGGGGAAGGGGAATCAGCCCCAGCATTTT. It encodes CASSLTGKGNQPQHF.

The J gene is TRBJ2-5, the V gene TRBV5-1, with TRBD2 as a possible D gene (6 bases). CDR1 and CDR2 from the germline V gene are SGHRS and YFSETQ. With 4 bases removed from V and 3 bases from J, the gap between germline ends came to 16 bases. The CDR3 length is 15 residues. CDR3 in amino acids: CASSLGGMGKETQYF. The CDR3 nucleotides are TGCGCCAGCAGCCTTGGCGGGATGGGGAAAGAGACCCAGTACTTC.

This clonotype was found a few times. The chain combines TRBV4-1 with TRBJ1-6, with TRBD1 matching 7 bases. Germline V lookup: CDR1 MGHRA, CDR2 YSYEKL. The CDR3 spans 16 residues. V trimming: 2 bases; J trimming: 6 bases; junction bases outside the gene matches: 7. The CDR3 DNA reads TGCGCCAGCAGCCAAAACACAGGGGCGCCTAATTCACCCCTCCACTTT. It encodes CASSQNTGAPNSPLHF.

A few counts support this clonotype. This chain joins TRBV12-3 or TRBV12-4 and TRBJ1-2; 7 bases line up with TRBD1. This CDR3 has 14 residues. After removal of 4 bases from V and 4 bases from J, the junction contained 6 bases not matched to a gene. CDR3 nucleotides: TGTGCCAGCAGTTATCCGGGACAGAGCTATGGCTACACCTTC. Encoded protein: CASSYPGQSYGYTF.